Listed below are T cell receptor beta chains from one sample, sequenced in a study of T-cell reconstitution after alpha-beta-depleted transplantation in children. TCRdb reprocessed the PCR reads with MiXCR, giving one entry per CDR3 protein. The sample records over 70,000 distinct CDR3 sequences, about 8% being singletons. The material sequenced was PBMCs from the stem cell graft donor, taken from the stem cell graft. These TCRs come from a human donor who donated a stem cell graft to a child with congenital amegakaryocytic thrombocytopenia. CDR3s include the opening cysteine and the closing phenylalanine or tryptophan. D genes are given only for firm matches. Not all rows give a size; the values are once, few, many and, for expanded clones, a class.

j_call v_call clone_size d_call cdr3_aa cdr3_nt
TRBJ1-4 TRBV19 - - CASSIFDRGVTNEKLFF TGTGCCAGTAGTATATTTGACCGGGGCGTAACTAATGAAAAACTGTTTTTT
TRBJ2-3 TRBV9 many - CASSVDPSTDTQYF TGTGCCAGCAGCGTAGATCCTAGCACAGATACGCAGTATTTT
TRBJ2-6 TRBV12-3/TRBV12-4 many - CASSFLGSGANVLTF TGTGCCAGCAGTTTTTTGGGATCTGGGGCCAACGTCCTGACTTTC
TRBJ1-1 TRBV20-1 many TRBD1 CSASSPGTGSAFF TGCAGTGCTAGCAGTCCCGGGACAGGTTCAGCTTTCTTT
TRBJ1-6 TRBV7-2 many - CASSLRGAESPLHF TGTGCCAGCAGCTTACGGGGGGCGGAATCACCCCTCCACTTT
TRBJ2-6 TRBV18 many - CASSPRQAGANVLTF TGTGCCAGCTCACCAAGACAGGCTGGGGCCAACGTCCTGACTTTC
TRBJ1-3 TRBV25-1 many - CASSEYQGPGNTIYF TGTGCCAGCAGTGAATATCAGGGCCCCGGAAACACCATATATTTT
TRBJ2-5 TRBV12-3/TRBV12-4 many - CASRNSIPPETQYF TGTGCCAGCAGAAACAGCATCCCCCCGGAGACCCAGTACTTC
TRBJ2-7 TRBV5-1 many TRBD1 CASSSTGGLYF TGCGCCAGCAGCTCAACAGGGGGCCTGTACTTC
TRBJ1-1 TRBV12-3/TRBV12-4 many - CASSQGSEAFF TGTGCCAGCAGTCAGGGGTCTGAAGCTTTCTTT
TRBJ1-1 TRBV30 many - CAWSTGVAWTEAFF TGTGCCTGGAGTACTGGGGTTGCTTGGACTGAAGCTTTCTTT
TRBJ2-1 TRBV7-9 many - CASSSLGSYNEQFF TGTGCCAGCAGCTCCCTAGGATCCTACAATGAGCAGTTCTTC
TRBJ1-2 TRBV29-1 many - CSVEAEGMGGYTF TGCAGCGTTGAAGCGGAAGGAATGGGCGGCTACACCTTC
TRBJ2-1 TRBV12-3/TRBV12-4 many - CASSPEGEEFHEQFF TGTGCCAGCAGCCCCGAGGGTGAGGAGTTCCATGAGCAGTTCTTC
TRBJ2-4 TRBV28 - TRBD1 CASSRTGGYIQYF TGTGCCAGCAGTCGAACAGGGGGCTACATTCAGTACTTC
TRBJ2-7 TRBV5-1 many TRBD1 CASSTGQGAYEQYF TGCGCCAGCAGCACGGGACAGGGGGCCTACGAGCAGTACTTC
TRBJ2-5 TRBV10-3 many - CAISDGQYQETQYF TGTGCCATCAGTGATGGGCAGTACCAAGAGACCCAGTACTTC
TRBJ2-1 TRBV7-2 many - CASSLGMGGPGNEQFF TGTGCCAGCAGCTTAGGGATGGGGGGCCCCGGCAATGAGCAGTTCTTC
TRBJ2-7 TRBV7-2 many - CASSFRGRELYEQYF TGTGCCAGCAGCTTCAGGGGGCGGGAGCTGTACGAGCAGTACTTC
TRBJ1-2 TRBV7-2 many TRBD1 CASSLRGQGERATF TGTGCCAGCAGCTTAAGGGGGCAGGGGGAACGGGCCACCTTC
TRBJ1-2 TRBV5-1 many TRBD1 CASSLVDRSIGYTF TGCGCCAGCAGCTTAGTGGACAGGTCCATCGGCTACACCTTC
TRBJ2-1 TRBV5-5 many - CASSFHVDNEGQFF TGTGCCAGCAGCTTTCACGTTGACAATGAAGGGCAGTTCTTC
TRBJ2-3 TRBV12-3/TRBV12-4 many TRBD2 CASSSTSGRARFTDTQYF TGTGCCAGCAGTTCGACTAGCGGGAGGGCCCGATTCACAGATACGCAGTATTTT
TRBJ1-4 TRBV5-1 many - CASSLIGATNEKLFF TGCGCCAGCAGCTTGATCGGTGCAACTAATGAAAAACTGTTTTTT
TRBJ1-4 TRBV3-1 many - CASSPSGGRSEKLFF TGTGCCAGCAGCCCATCGGGAGGGCGCTCTGAAAAACTGTTTTTT
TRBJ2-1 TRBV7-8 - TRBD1 CASSLGGWTGGYNEQFF TGTGCCAGCAGCTTAGGGGGTTGGACAGGGGGCTACAATGAGCAGTTCTTC
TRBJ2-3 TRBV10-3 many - CARRKGTASTDTQYF TGTGCCCGAAGGAAAGGGACGGCTAGCACAGATACGCAGTATTTT
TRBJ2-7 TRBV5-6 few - CASTRAGPAYEQYF TGTGCCAGCACCAGAGCGGGCCCCGCCTACGAGCAGTACTTC